This T cell receptor beta chain appears in the sequencing data of a study of T cells in women clearing cervical HPV infection (dated by TCRdb to 2017 to 2018). Study-wide context: Cases were about two dozen women with histologically confirmed HPV16-related CIN3 or worse, including a couple of invasive cancers. The exploratory proof-of-principle case-control study was nested within the Guanacaste HPV Natural History Study in Costa Rica and compared TCR repertoires across cervical HPV16 outcomes. Cases had a median age of roughly 35 years compared with 38 to 40 for controls, and baseline characteristics showed no significant differences between the groups. Five blinded duplicates per group were added as quality controls, so that 60 or so samples were obtained: around 50 participants and 10 replicates. Among cases, blood sampling occurred a median of about 150 days after lesion detection, with an interquartile range of 90 to 200 days. The controls were 25 to 30 women whose single incident HPV16 infection cleared within 12 months with no development of precancer or cancer. Cases and controls were matched on year of sample collection and on age within five years. The parent cohort enrolled roughly 9,600 women aged 18 or older in Guanacaste, Costa Rica, during about 1992 to 1995 and followed them for approximately 7 years. Because only a few women had HLA typing data, the possibility that HLA type acted as a confounder could not be ruled out. Case blood was taken at the visit when the lesion was first identified, whereas control blood was taken when infection was no longer detected. Paper-wide results and their limitations: TRBV6-7 relative abundance was lower in cases than in controls (0.11% versus 0.16%; Bonferroni P = 0.0008). Random forest classifiers combining richness and V gene abundances distinguished cases from controls with an estimated AUC of more than 0.75. Significantly higher TCR repertoire richness was observed in CIN3+ cases than in controls across sequencing depths, whereas no difference in evenness was found. Because of the cross-sectional design, the study could not determine whether the associations came before infection or resulted from infection, and neither effector/memory subsets nor HPV-specific T cells were isolated. Because the number of T cells per sample was unknown, the richness differences could reflect varying T-cell content rather than repertoire biology.

Every participant had a single incident cervical HPV16 infection, and prevalent HPV16 infections were excluded. Cervical HPV DNA was detected with MY09/MY11 PCR, and genotyping was done with dot-blot hybridization. Fifteen mL of heparinized blood were centrifuged, and the buffy coat was aliquoted, frozen at -30°C, then stored at -80°C. QIAGEN kits were used to extract genomic DNA from buffy coat specimens. Worth noting for this clone: Its antigen is unknown. The CDR3 is cut off 3 residues early in the read; its end comes from the germline J gene.

Using the immunoSEQ assay, multiplex PCR amplified TCR beta CDR3 regions from an average of approximately 1,200 ng of genomic DNA per sample. To correct primer bias, the assay used a complete synthetic TCR repertoire to set an amplification baseline. The amplicons were sequenced on the Illumina platform. The authors' pipeline ran thus. Sequences were error-corrected by clustering with frequency ratios and a modified nearest-neighbor algorithm and were then analyzed in the immunoSEQ Analyzer with IMGT gene definitions. At each rarefaction depth, TCR richness and evenness were averaged across 20 rarefaction repeats, and samples with fewer sequences than that depth were excluded. V, D and J gene relative abundances were compared between groups with Wilcoxon rank sum tests, applying FDR correction. Blinded duplicates gave an intraclass correlation of 95.6% for TCR richness and an average of about 76% across about 65 gene segments. In its TCRdb copy, this immuneACCESS table keeps in-frame sequences only and misses some clones. Where compared with another copy, unresolved V genes explain less than half of these, and the others have no known cause. The DNA was the basis for D and trimming; V, J and clone size are from that table. The sample table holds approximately 35,000 clones. The leading ten clones occupy about 3.7% of the sample.

For this chain, trimming is 7 bases at the V end and 2 bases at the J end, and the number of junction bases without a gene match is 8. Inclusive of the bounding cysteine and phenylalanine, the CDR3 is 15 residues long. Shown are 36 bases from within the CDR3, in frame from base 1. The CDR1 and CDR2 encoded by the germline V gene are MDHEN and SYDVKM. The clonotype was recovered from a woman aged 18-70 years with a cervical HPV16 infection that either progressed to CIN3+ or cleared (not recorded which). In this chain, TRBV28 is recombined with TRBJ2-5, and 9 junction bases match TRBD2. Material: blood buffy coat. The DNA read from the CDR3 is TGTGCCAGCACCCAGGGGCTAGCGGGACAAGAGACC. This is translated as CASTQGLAGQET. The entire CDR3 protein is CASTQGLAGQETQYF.